This T cell receptor beta chain was recorded in a study of OX40 agonist ivuxolimab in advanced cancers. Study details: Ivuxolimab is a fully human IgG2 antibody that activates OX40 (CD134).

Profiled with immunoSEQ multiplex PCR; TCRdb holds only in-frame clones, not every one. Among 8,500 to 10,000 clones listed, about 90% were seen once. Germline V gene sequence: CDR1 MNHEY, CDR2 SMNVEV (reference sequence). This CDR3 spans 15 amino acids. Losses at the gene ends were 4 bases for V and 6 bases for J; bases not matched to a gene: 11. This TCR came from an adult with an advanced solid tumor such as melanoma, head and neck, liver or kidney cancer. The source material was CD4+ or CD8+ T cells sorted from blood, sampled in a trial of the OX40 agonist ivuxolimab. The rearrangement joins TRBV27 to TRBJ1-2; 7 bases map to TRBD1. The CDR3 DNA reads TGTGCCAGCAGTTCCTACGACAGGGCAAGAGATGGCTACACCTTC. Translated: CASSSYDRARDGYTF.